Listed below are T cell receptor beta chains from one sample, sequenced in a study of preoperative IRX-2 immunotherapy in early breast cancer. Measured with immunoSEQ multiplex PCR; TCRdb has only the in-frame clones, and not every one. The table has approximately 98,000 clones, 80% to 90% seen once. This material consisted of tumor tissue, taken after IRX-2 immunotherapy. The receptors derive from a human donor with breast cancer. Each CDR3 is given with its conserved first and last residue. The D gene is left open where the match is weak. Clone size appears in some rows only: once, few, many, or a class for an expanded clone.

TRBJ1-2 | - | TRBV5-1 | TRBD1 | CASRSLDPGGRGGYTF | TGCGCCAGCCGAAGCTTGGATCCAGGGGGTAGGGGTGGCTACACCTTC
TRBJ2-7 | - | TRBV30 | TRBD1 | CAWSRQGRGGFYEQYF | TGTGCCTGGAGCAGACAGGGCCGAGGGGGTTTTTACGAGCAGTACTTC
TRBJ2-3 | few | TRBV5-1 | TRBD2 | CASSLSGGAGDTQYF | TGCGCCAGCAGCCTAAGCGGGGGGGCCGGGGATACGCAGTATTTT
TRBJ2-3 | - | TRBV6-8 | TRBD1 | CASRTGEQADTQYF | TGTGCCAGCAGGACAGGGGAGCAGGCAGATACGCAGTATTTT
TRBJ1-6 | - | TRBV22-1 | - | CASTRGHSYNSPLHF | TGTGCCAGCACTCGAGGCCACAGTTATAATTCACCCCTCCACTTT
TRBJ2-1 | - | TRBV6-8 | TRBD2 | CASRPGLAGNEQFF | TGTGCCAGCAGGCCGGGGCTAGCGGGGAATGAGCAGTTCTTC
TRBJ1-5 | - | TRBV28 | - | CASSYRTGPQHF | TGTGCCAGCAGTTACCGGACGGGGCCCCAGCATTTT
TRBJ1-2 | once | TRBV28 | TRBD1 | CASSFGGTGGRYGYTF | TGTGCCAGCAGTTTTGGGGGGACAGGGGGGAGGTATGGCTACACCTTC
TRBJ1-5 | - | TRBV6-8 | - | CASTGGPTNQPQHF | TGTGCCAGCACTGGCGGGCCAACTAATCAGCCCCAGCATTTT
TRBJ1-5 | - | TRBV18 | - | CASSPWPLSSNQPQHF | TGTGCCAGCTCACCATGGCCCCTTTCGAGCAATCAGCCCCAGCATTTT
TRBJ2-3 | - | TRBV5-1 | - | CASSLVGGSTDTQYF | TGCGCCAGCAGCTTGGTTGGAGGAAGCACAGATACGCAGTATTTT
TRBJ1-1 | - | TRBV12-5 | - | CASHGEGGHTEAFF | TGTGCCAGCCACGGGGAGGGTGGTCACACTGAAGCTTTCTTT
TRBJ2-1 | - | TRBV11-3 | - | CASSLALSRSQNNEQFF | TGTGCCAGCAGCTTGGCTCTTAGTAGGTCACAAAACAATGAGCAGTTCTTC
TRBJ1-5 | - | TRBV28 | - | CASSPGQVDQHF | TGTGCCAGCAGTCCAGGTCAGGTGGACCAGCATTTT
TRBJ1-1 | - | TRBV5-1 | TRBD1 | CASSSGDSLNTEAFF | TGCGCCAGCAGCTCAGGGGACAGCTTGAACACTGAAGCTTTCTTT
TRBJ1-2 | - | TRBV22-1 | - | CASRGSNYGYTF | TGTGCCAGCAGGGGCTCTAACTATGGCTACACCTTC
TRBJ2-1 | - | TRBV5-1 | - | CASSLDPWNYNEQFF | TGCGCCAGCAGCTTGGATCCCTGGAACTACAATGAGCAGTTCTTC
TRBJ1-1 | - | TRBV15 | - | CATSRDSGTSLGQAFF | TGTGCCACCAGCAGAGATAGTGGGACCTCCCTAGGGCAAGCTTTCTTT
TRBJ2-1 | - | TRBV18 | TRBD2 | CASSPRIKTAGADEQFF | TGTGCCAGCTCACCACGTATCAAAACGGCGGGAGCCGATGAGCAGTTCTTC
TRBJ2-7 | - | TRBV6-7 | TRBD2 | CASRRSGGAGEQYF | TGTGCCAGCAGGCGTAGCGGGGGGGCCGGCGAGCAGTACTTC
TRBJ1-1 | - | TRBV5-1 | - | CASSLALTASGSEAFF | TGCGCCAGCAGCTTGGCTCTGACTGCCTCGGGGTCTGAAGCTTTCTTT
TRBJ1-3 | few | TRBV19 | - | CASGSPRHSGNTIYF | TGTGCCAGTGGTTCCCCCCGTCACTCTGGAAACACCATATATTTT
TRBJ1-1 | - | TRBV7-7 | - | CASSGPLGVMNTEAFF | TGTGCCAGCAGCGGCCCCCTCGGGGTTATGAACACTGAAGCTTTCTTT
TRBJ2-1 | - | TRBV6-8 | TRBD1 | CASSRTGPSYNEQFF | TGTGCCAGCAGTCGGACAGGGCCCTCCTACAATGAGCAGTTCTTC
TRBJ2-7 | - | TRBV6-7 | - | CASSSGNEQYF | TGTGCCAGCAGTTCAGGGAACGAGCAGTACTTC
TRBJ1-2 | - | TRBV15 | TRBD1 | CATSRAGQGEYYGYTF | TGTGCCACCAGCAGAGCCGGACAGGGAGAATACTATGGCTACACCTTC
TRBJ1-1 | - | TRBV28 | TRBD1 | CASSPDRLNTEAFF | TGTGCCAGCAGTCCGGACAGGCTGAACACTGAAGCTTTCTTT
TRBJ1-6 | - | TRBV28 | - | CASRQISYNSPLHF | TGTGCCAGCAGGCAGATCTCCTATAATTCACCCCTCCACTTT
TRBJ2-7 | - | TRBV29-1 | TRBD1 | CSVRTGDSYEQYF | TGCAGCGTGAGGACAGGGGACTCCTACGAGCAGTACTTC
TRBJ1-4 | - | TRBV28 | - | CASSYTIEKLFF | TGTGCCAGCAGTTATACTATTGAAAAACTGTTTTTT